Listed below are T cell receptor beta chains from one sample, sequenced in a study of PD-1 blockade in classical Hodgkin lymphoma. Measured with immunoSEQ multiplex PCR; TCRdb has only the in-frame clones, and not every one. Here the sample spans 45,000 to 55,000 clones, over 70% being singletons. The material was peripheral blood mononuclear cells (PBMCs), obtained at baseline. These receptors were collected from a human donor with classical Hodgkin lymphoma. Each CDR3 is given with its conserved first and last residue. Fields, in order: CDR3 length, V gene, clone size, D gene, J gene, CDR3 DNA, CDR3 protein. A D gene is named only where the DNA matches it firmly. A clone size is listed for some rows: how often the clone was seen (once, few, many), or a class if it is expanded.

cdr3_length: 15
v_call: TRBV11-2
clone_size: NA
d_call: TRBD1
j_call: TRBJ2-7
cdr3_nt: TGTGCCAGCAGCTTCCCGGGACAGGGAATCTACGAGCAGTACTTC
cdr3_aa: CASSFPGQGIYEQYF

cdr3_length: 14
v_call: TRBV7-8
clone_size: NA
d_call: NA
j_call: TRBJ1-5
cdr3_nt: TGTGCCAGCAGCTTAGGTCCTAGCAATCAGCCCCAGCATTTT
cdr3_aa: CASSLGPSNQPQHF

cdr3_length: 18
v_call: TRBV4-1
clone_size: once
d_call: NA
j_call: TRBJ2-3
cdr3_nt: TGCGCCAGCAGCCGAGGGGGAATTAGCGGATCAAGAGCAGATACGCAGTATTTT
cdr3_aa: CASSRGGISGSRADTQYF

cdr3_length: 12
v_call: TRBV7-9
clone_size: few
d_call: NA
j_call: TRBJ2-7
cdr3_nt: TGTGCCAGCAGCTTAGCGTCGGGCGAGCAGTACTTC
cdr3_aa: CASSLASGEQYF

cdr3_length: 16
v_call: TRBV4-2
clone_size: NA
d_call: NA
j_call: TRBJ2-3
cdr3_nt: TGTGCCAGCAGCCAAGAATACGGGAGAGGCACAGATACGCAGTATTTT
cdr3_aa: CASSQEYGRGTDTQYF

cdr3_length: 12
v_call: TRBV2
clone_size: NA
d_call: NA
j_call: TRBJ1-4
cdr3_nt: TGTGCCAGCAAACGAGACAGTGAAAAACTGTTTTTT
cdr3_aa: CASKRDSEKLFF

cdr3_length: 14
v_call: TRBV27
clone_size: NA
d_call: TRBD1
j_call: TRBJ1-4
cdr3_nt: TGTGCCAGCAGTGCGGACAGGGTGAGGGAAAAACTGTTTTTT
cdr3_aa: CASSADRVREKLFF

cdr3_length: 16
v_call: TRBV30
clone_size: NA
d_call: NA
j_call: TRBJ1-1
cdr3_nt: TGTGCCTGGAGTGTGAATGGCAGACCAGGTAACACTGAAGCTTTCTTT
cdr3_aa: CAWSVNGRPGNTEAFF

cdr3_length: 14
v_call: TRBV6-5
clone_size: once
d_call: NA
j_call: TRBJ1-1
cdr3_nt: TGTGCCAGCCAAAGGGGGGGGGCAAAAACTGAAGCTTTCTTT
cdr3_aa: CASQRGGAKTEAFF

cdr3_length: 14
v_call: TRBV30
clone_size: NA
d_call: NA
j_call: TRBJ2-3
cdr3_nt: TGTGCCTGGAGCCCTGGGCTAGCGACAGATACGCAGTATTTT
cdr3_aa: CAWSPGLATDTQYF

cdr3_length: 20
v_call: TRBV7-8
clone_size: NA
d_call: TRBD2
j_call: TRBJ2-6
cdr3_nt: TGTGCCAGCAGCTCTTTGACTAGCGGGAGGACCTGCTCTGGGGCCAACGTCCTGACTTTC
cdr3_aa: CASSSLTSGRTCSGANVLTF

cdr3_length: 15
v_call: TRBV10-3
clone_size: once
d_call: TRBD1
j_call: TRBJ1-2
cdr3_nt: TGTGCCATCAGTGAGACCCGGGACAGGGGTTATGGCTACACCTTC
cdr3_aa: CAISETRDRGYGYTF

cdr3_length: 15
v_call: TRBV10-2
clone_size: NA
d_call: TRBD2
j_call: TRBJ2-5
cdr3_nt: TGCGCCAGCAGTCTCTCTAGCGGGGGTGGGGGGACCCAGTACTTC
cdr3_aa: CASSLSSGGGGTQYF

cdr3_length: 15
v_call: TRBV14
clone_size: NA
d_call: NA
j_call: TRBJ2-1
cdr3_nt: TGTGCCAGCAGCGCAGTCCTTGGCTCCTACAATGAGCAGTTCTTC
cdr3_aa: CASSAVLGSYNEQFF

cdr3_length: 11
v_call: TRBV6-5
clone_size: NA
d_call: NA
j_call: TRBJ1-2
cdr3_nt: TGTGCCAGCTCCAATGCGTGGGGCTACACCTTC
cdr3_aa: CASSNAWGYTF

cdr3_length: 15
v_call: TRBV7-8
clone_size: NA
d_call: NA
j_call: TRBJ1-1
cdr3_nt: TGTGCCAGCAGCTTCGACCACAGGATGAACACTGAAGCTTTCTTT
cdr3_aa: CASSFDHRMNTEAFF

cdr3_length: 14
v_call: TRBV2
clone_size: NA
d_call: NA
j_call: TRBJ2-5
cdr3_nt: TGTGCCAGCAGCGAGATGAGGGCGGACGAGACCCAGTACTTC
cdr3_aa: CASSEMRADETQYF

cdr3_length: 14
v_call: TRBV10-3
clone_size: NA
d_call: NA
j_call: TRBJ1-5
cdr3_nt: TGTGCCATCAGTGAGATGGGTATCAATCAGCCCCAGCATTTT
cdr3_aa: CAISEMGINQPQHF

cdr3_length: 17
v_call: TRBV19
clone_size: NA
d_call: TRBD1
j_call: TRBJ1-2
cdr3_nt: TGTGCCAGTAGTATAGAACGACAGGGGATCTTTAACTATGGCTACACCTTC
cdr3_aa: CASSIERQGIFNYGYTF

cdr3_length: 14
v_call: TRBV7-2
clone_size: NA
d_call: NA
j_call: TRBJ2-7
cdr3_nt: TGTGCCAGCAGCTTAGGACAGCCCAATCCCGAGCAGTACTTC
cdr3_aa: CASSLGQPNPEQYF

cdr3_length: 12
v_call: TRBV7-2
clone_size: NA
d_call: NA
j_call: TRBJ2-1
cdr3_nt: TGTGCCAGCAGCTTACTGGGTGATGAGCAGTTCTTC
cdr3_aa: CASSLLGDEQFF

cdr3_length: 14
v_call: TRBV19
clone_size: NA
d_call: NA
j_call: TRBJ2-5
cdr3_nt: TGTGCCAGTAGTATGAAGTCAACGGGGGAGACCCAGTACTTC
cdr3_aa: CASSMKSTGETQYF

cdr3_length: 15
v_call: TRBV10-3
clone_size: NA
d_call: NA
j_call: TRBJ2-1
cdr3_nt: TGTGCCACCACCGACGGTCAAGGATCCTACAATGAGCAGTTCTTC
cdr3_aa: CATTDGQGSYNEQFF

cdr3_length: 14
v_call: TRBV7-2
clone_size: NA
d_call: NA
j_call: TRBJ1-3
cdr3_nt: TGTGCCAGCAGCTTGGCAGTAGGTGAAAACACCATATATTTT
cdr3_aa: CASSLAVGENTIYF

cdr3_length: 15
v_call: TRBV18
clone_size: once
d_call: NA
j_call: TRBJ1-5
cdr3_nt: TGTGCCAGCTCACCACCGGGCACCTCGGGTCAGCCCCAGCATTTT
cdr3_aa: CASSPPGTSGQPQHF

cdr3_length: 12
v_call: TRBV18
clone_size: NA
d_call: NA
j_call: TRBJ1-1
cdr3_nt: TGTGCCAGCTCACCTGGGTACACTGAAGCTTTCTTT
cdr3_aa: CASSPGYTEAFF

cdr3_length: 16
v_call: TRBV27
clone_size: NA
d_call: NA
j_call: TRBJ2-1
cdr3_nt: TGTGCCAGCAGTTTGTGGCAGACCTCTACATACAATGAGCAGTTCTTC
cdr3_aa: CASSLWQTSTYNEQFF

cdr3_length: 15
v_call: TRBV7-9
clone_size: once
d_call: NA
j_call: TRBJ2-7
cdr3_nt: TGTGCCAGCAGCTTCACACTTAATACTAACTACGAGCAGTACTTC
cdr3_aa: CASSFTLNTNYEQYF

cdr3_length: 15
v_call: TRBV19
clone_size: NA
d_call: NA
j_call: TRBJ1-1
cdr3_nt: TGTGCCAGTATTACTCGCACCGGGGGAGGCACTGAAGCTTTCTTT
cdr3_aa: CASITRTGGGTEAFF

cdr3_length: 15
v_call: TRBV6-5
clone_size: NA
d_call: TRBD1
j_call: TRBJ1-2
cdr3_nt: TGTGCCAGCAGTTCCCGGGACAGGGAGATAGGTAGCTACACCTTC
cdr3_aa: CASSSRDREIGSYTF

cdr3_length: 15
v_call: TRBV6-4
clone_size: NA
d_call: TRBD2
j_call: TRBJ2-1
cdr3_nt: TGTGCCAGCAGCCCAGCGGGAGGGGGCTACAATGAGCAGTTCTTC
cdr3_aa: CASSPAGGGYNEQFF

cdr3_length: 15
v_call: TRBV7-2
clone_size: NA
d_call: TRBD1
j_call: TRBJ2-7
cdr3_nt: TGTGCCAGCAGCCCTTGGACAGGGGGCGGGTACGAGCAGTACTTC
cdr3_aa: CASSPWTGGGYEQYF

cdr3_length: 15
v_call: TRBV7-6
clone_size: NA
d_call: NA
j_call: TRBJ1-5
cdr3_nt: TGTGCCAGCAGCTTAGACGGATATAGCAATCAGCCCCAGCATTTT
cdr3_aa: CASSLDGYSNQPQHF

cdr3_length: 15
v_call: TRBV10-3
clone_size: NA
d_call: NA
j_call: TRBJ1-1
cdr3_nt: TGTGCCATCAGACAGGTGTCGGACATGAACACTGAAGCTTTCTTT
cdr3_aa: CAIRQVSDMNTEAFF

cdr3_length: 13
v_call: TRBV5-1
clone_size: NA
d_call: NA
j_call: TRBJ2-5
cdr3_nt: TGCGCCAGCAGCTTAAGGGGACAAGAGACCCAGTACTTC
cdr3_aa: CASSLRGQETQYF

cdr3_length: 15
v_call: TRBV4-1
clone_size: NA
d_call: NA
j_call: TRBJ2-3
cdr3_nt: TGCGCCAGCAGCCAAGTCGGCGGGAAAACAGATACGCAGTATTTT
cdr3_aa: CASSQVGGKTDTQYF

cdr3_length: 16
v_call: TRBV6-5
clone_size: few
d_call: NA
j_call: TRBJ1-5
cdr3_nt: TGTGCCAGCAGTTCCCCGGGAGGATATAGCAATCAGCCCCAGCATTTT
cdr3_aa: CASSSPGGYSNQPQHF

cdr3_length: 16
v_call: TRBV7-9
clone_size: NA
d_call: TRBD2
j_call: TRBJ2-1
cdr3_nt: TGTGCCAGCAGCTTAGCGTACGGGAGGTCCTACAATGAGCAGTTCTTC
cdr3_aa: CASSLAYGRSYNEQFF

cdr3_length: 13
v_call: TRBV10-3
clone_size: few
d_call: TRBD2
j_call: TRBJ2-1
cdr3_nt: TGTGCCCTTGCGACTAGCGGGGGCAATGAGCAGTTCTTC
cdr3_aa: CALATSGGNEQFF

cdr3_length: 14
v_call: TRBV28
clone_size: once
d_call: TRBD1
j_call: TRBJ1-2
cdr3_nt: TGTGCCAGCAGTCAAGGACAGGCCTGGGGTGGCTACACCTTC
cdr3_aa: CASSQGQAWGGYTF

cdr3_length: 16
v_call: TRBV10-1
clone_size: few
d_call: NA
j_call: TRBJ1-1
cdr3_nt: TGCGCCAGCAGTGAATCGCAGGCCCCCAACGTCACTGAAGCTTTCTTT
cdr3_aa: CASSESQAPNVTEAFF

cdr3_length: 13
v_call: TRBV19
clone_size: many
d_call: NA
j_call: TRBJ2-1
cdr3_nt: TGTGCCAGTAGTAATACGGGTTACAATGAGCAGTTCTTC
cdr3_aa: CASSNTGYNEQFF

cdr3_length: 17
v_call: TRBV9
clone_size: NA
d_call: NA
j_call: TRBJ1-1
cdr3_nt: TGTGCCAGCAGCGCCCTCGGTGACCCCTATGTAAACACTGAAGCTTTCTTT
cdr3_aa: CASSALGDPYVNTEAFF

cdr3_length: 16
v_call: TRBV9
clone_size: NA
d_call: NA
j_call: TRBJ2-6
cdr3_nt: TGTGCCAGCAGCGTAGGGCAGCTCTCTGGGGCCAACGTCCTGACTTTC
cdr3_aa: CASSVGQLSGANVLTF

cdr3_length: 14
v_call: TRBV4-1
clone_size: NA
d_call: NA
j_call: TRBJ2-2
cdr3_nt: TGCGCCAGCAGAAAACAGGGGGGGACCGGGGAGCTGTTTTTT
cdr3_aa: CASRKQGGTGELFF